This entry lists 29 T cell receptor beta chains sequenced from one sample in a study of response to subunit inactivated influenza vaccine. TCRdb recomputed calls from the RT-PCR reads with MiXCR, one row per CDR3 protein. The table has some 640,000 distinct CDR3 sequences, over 11% seen once. This material consisted of PBMCs from blood, taken 14 days before vaccination. The source is a man in his fifties who received an inactivated influenza vaccine.

A few counts support this clonotype. The chain recombines TRBV28 with TRBJ2-1; a possible D gene is TRBD2 (5 bases). This CDR3 spans 13 amino acids. Trimming shortened V by 8 bases and J by 5 bases, and 13 bases separated the two germline ends. Per germline, CDR1 MDHEN and CDR2 SYDVKM. CDR3 residues: CASLGRGHNEQFF. CDR3 coding DNA: TGTGCCAGCCTGGGGAGAGGACACAATGAGCAGTTCTTC.

The chain employs TRBV20-1 and TRBJ2-3, with D possibly matching TRBD2 (7 bases). V dropped 5 bases and J dropped 1 base, with 22 bases sitting between them. This CDR3 is built from 17 residues. Germline V gene data show CDR1 as DFQATT and CDR2 as SNEGSKA (reference sequence). The CDR3 bases are TGCAGTGCTCGAAACTTCCGGACTAGGGGGGGCACAGATACGCAGTATTTT. Translating it yields CSARNFRTRGGTDTQYF.

The DNA for the CDR3 is TGTGCCAGCAGTTTGACCCCGCTCGAGCAGTACTTC. It codes for CASSLTPLEQYF. The chain recombines TRBV12-3 or TRBV12-4 with TRBJ2-7; D is undetermined. The CDR3 consists of 12 residues. V was pared by 3 bases and J by 6 bases, with 9 bases between.

The chain couples TRBV2 to TRBJ1-5; 7 bases align to TRBD1. CDR1 and CDR2 (germline): SNHLY, FYNNEI. CDR3 size: 16 residues. J was trimmed by 2 bases and V by 4 bases; bases with no gene match: 8. DNA of the CDR3: TGTGCCAGCAGTGTAAGGGGGCTTGATGGCAATCAGCCCCAGCATTTT. Its translation: CASSVRGLDGNQPQHF. The complete variable domain, with remaining parts taken from reference TRBV2 and TRBJ1-5, reads EPEVTQTPSHQVTQMGQEVILRCVPISNHLYFYWYRQILGQKVEFLVSFYNNEISEKSEIFDDQFSVERPDGSNFTLKIRSTKLEDSAMYFCASSVRGLDGNQPQHFGDGTRLSIL.

The rearrangement links TRBV30 to TRBJ1-1, with D possibly matching TRBD1 (6 bases). The CDR3 loop spans 14 amino acids. Trimming stripped 2 bases from V and 0 bases from J, with 10 bases between. CDR1 is GTSNPN and CDR2 is SVGIG in the germline V gene (reference sequence). The CDR3 bases are TGTGCCTGGAGTCGCAGGGGCCTGAACACTGAAGCTTTCTTT. Amino acid sequence: CAWSRRGLNTEAFF.

The chain carries TRBV10-3 and TRBJ2-3; D gene unclear. The CDR3 runs 14 residues. Trimming removed 3 bases at V and 0 bases at J, with 7 bases between. Per the germline V gene, CDR1 is ENHRY and CDR2 is SYGVKD. The CDR3: CAISDISSTDTQYF. The CDR3 DNA is TGTGCCATCAGTGATATATCTAGCACAGATACGCAGTATTTT.

The sample holds a few counts of this clonotype. This chain connects TRBV14 to TRBJ2-7, with 9 bases matching TRBD2. The CDR3 spans 17 residues. The germline CDR1 and CDR2 sequences are SGHDN and FVKESK. J was trimmed by 4 bases and V by 5 bases; bases with no gene match: 15. The CDR3 here is CASSSTRGLAGAYEQYF. The CDR3 region has the DNA TGTGCCAGCAGCTCAACGCGCGGTTTAGCGGGAGCTTACGAGCAGTACTTC.

This chain joins TRBV28 and TRBJ2-5; 7 bases agree with TRBD2. Germline assignment: CDR1 MDHEN and CDR2 SYDVKM. The CDR3 sequence is 17 residues long. Trimming removed 3 bases from V and 5 bases from J; junction bases left unmatched: 15. CDR3 nucleotide sequence: TGTGCCAGCAGTTTCCCCCCTTCGGGACTAACCCAGGAGACCCAGTACTTC. This encodes CASSFPPSGLTQETQYF.

This clonotype was seen a few times. The V and J genes are TRBV5-5 and TRBJ1-1; TRBD1 matches at 8 bases. CDR1 and CDR2 from the germline V gene are SGHKS and YYEKEE (reference sequence). J gave up 0 bases and V 4 bases, and 8 bases lay outside the gene matches. The CDR3 has 16 residues. Here the CDR3 reads CASSQGAAFVNTEAFF. Written as DNA, the CDR3 is TGTGCCAGCAGCCAGGGGGCCGCTTTCGTGAACACTGAAGCTTTCTTT. The complete variable domain, with remaining parts taken from reference TRBV5-5 and TRBJ1-1, reads DAGVTQSPTHLIKTRGQQVTLRCSPISGHKSVSWYQQVLGQGPQFIFQYYEKEERGRGNFPDRFSARQFPNYSSELNVNALLLGDSALYLCASSQGAAFVNTEAFFGQGTRLTVV.

V is TRBV29-1 and J is TRBJ1-5, with TRBD1 identical over 11 bases. The CDR3 has 14 amino acids. V lost 6 bases and J lost 1; bases outside the gene matches: 2. CDR1 is SQVTM and CDR2 is ANQGSEA in the germline V gene. The CDR3 region is CSVDRGRSNQPQHF. DNA for the CDR3: TGCAGCGTGGACAGGGGGCGCAGCAATCAGCCCCAGCATTTT.

This clonotype was detected a few times. The rearrangement joins TRBV18 to TRBJ2-1, with unresolved D. Germline CDR1 reads KGHSH; CDR2 reads LQKENI. The CDR3 totals 16 residues. V was trimmed by 0 bases and J by 4 bases, leaving 13 bases between them. DNA of the CDR3: TGTGCCAGCTCACCACCGAACAGTAAAGCATACAATGAGCAGTTCTTC. Translation gives CASSPPNSKAYNEQFF.

The chain has TRBV9 and TRBJ2-3; weak D call: TRBD2 (5 bases). V was clipped by 3 bases and J by 2 bases, with 13 bases between them. CDR1 SGDLS and CDR2 YYNGEE come from the germline V gene. CDR3 length: 15 residues. As DNA, the CDR3 is TGTGCCAGCAGCGCTAGAGCGGTAAACACAGATACGCAGTATTTT. It encodes CASSARAVNTDTQYF.

This clonotype was recorded at least ten times. V usage is TRBV27 and J usage is TRBJ2-1; 10 bases line up with TRBD2. J gave up 4 bases and V 5 bases, and 8 bases lay outside the gene matches. The CDR3 has 16 amino acids. Germline loops: CDR1 MNHEY, CDR2 SMNVEV (reference sequence). The CDR3 reads CASSPLSGGPYNEQFF. CDR3 DNA: TGTGCCAGCAGTCCCCTTAGCGGGGGGCCGTACAATGAGCAGTTCTTC.

V is TRBV2 and J is TRBJ2-2, with TRBD2 as a possible D gene (5 bases). Germline V gives CDR1 SNHLY, CDR2 FYNNEI. V was cut by 6 bases and J by 1 base, with 9 bases left in between. There are 14 residues in the CDR3. The CDR3 sequence is CASRDWRNTGELFF. The CDR3 bases are TGTGCCAGCAGGGACTGGAGGAACACCGGGGAGCTGTTTTTT.

This clonotype showed up many times. The chain links TRBV29-1 to TRBJ2-1; 14 nucleotides align to TRBD2. This CDR3 is built from 16 residues. The germline CDR1 and CDR2 sequences are SQVTM and ANQGSEA. The junction had 6 bases not matched to a gene; V was cut back by 3 bases and J by 5 bases. The chain's CDR3 is CSVEGLAGVIDNEQFF. CDR3 DNA: TGCAGCGTTGAGGGACTAGCGGGAGTAATTGACAATGAGCAGTTCTTC.

This clonotype was counted many times. CDR3 amino acids: CASSLGTLSTDTQYF. The CDR3 coding sequence is TGCGCCAGCAGCTTGGGGACTCTAAGCACAGATACGCAGTATTTT. The chain links TRBV5-1 to TRBJ2-3; D may be TRBD2 (5 bases). This CDR3 spans 15 amino acids. Germline CDR1 reads SGHRS; CDR2 reads YFSETQ. Trimming removed 0 bases from V and 0 bases from J, with 8 bases in between.

The table lists this clonotype with a count of one. This chain connects TRBV5-6 to TRBJ2-2; 8 nucleotides line up with TRBD2. V lost 2 bases and J lost 6; bases outside the gene matches: 3. The CDR3 loop spans 14 amino acids. CDR1 is SGHDT and CDR2 is YYEEEE in the germline V gene. For the CDR3, the DNA is TGTGCCAGCAGCTTCAGCGGGAGACCCGGGGAGCTGTTTTTT. This sequence encodes CASSFSGRPGELFF.

This clonotype showed up many times. The genes are TRBV4-2 and TRBJ1-4; D gene uncertain. In germline, CDR1 is LGHNA, CDR2 YNFKEQ. The V and J ends lost 2 bases and 4 bases respectively, with 8 bases between them. The CDR3 runs to 14 residues. The CDR3 spells CASSQLGHNEKLFF. The CDR3 nucleotides are TGTGCCAGCAGCCAATTGGGCCATAATGAAAAACTGTTTTTT.

This clonotype was seen more than once but under ten times. The chain is built from TRBV29-1 and TRBJ2-3, with 12 bases identical to TRBD2. The germline V gene has CDR1 SQVTM and CDR2 ANQGSEA. With 0 bases clipped from V and 8 bases from J, the junction kept 6 bases outside the gene matches. The CDR3 is made up of 15 amino acids. CDR3 loop: CSVEDLETSGSTQYF. CDR3 coding DNA: TGCAGCGTTGAAGATCTGGAGACTAGCGGGAGTACGCAGTATTTT.

This clonotype appeared a few times. The V gene is TRBV6-1, the J gene TRBJ1-1; D uncertain. Trimming stripped 7 bases from V and 5 bases from J, with 17 bases between. CDR3 length equals 14 residues. The germline CDR1 and CDR2 sequences are MNHNS and SASEGT. The CDR3 DNA is TGTGCCAGCAACCGTTTGAGGGTGGGAACTGAAGCTTTCTTT. It specifies CASNRLRVGTEAFF.

The chain carries TRBV29-1 and TRBJ2-4; possibly TRBD2 for D (6 bases). V dropped 4 bases and J dropped 9 bases, with 13 bases sitting between them. This CDR3 spans 12 amino acids. Germline-derived CDR1 and CDR2 are SQVTM and ANQGSEA. The CDR3 bases are TGCAGCGTTGGGGAAATGGGAGGCATTCAGTACTTC. It codes for CSVGEMGGIQYF.

The J gene is TRBJ1-1, the V gene TRBV20-1, with 8 nucleotides matching TRBD1. This CDR3 has 14 amino acids. V lost 1 base, J lost 2 bases, and 3 bases stayed unmatched. Germline V gives CDR1 DFQATT, CDR2 SNEGSKA (reference sequence). DNA for the CDR3: TGCAGTGCTAGAGCAGGGGGCAAAAACACTGAAGCTTTCTTT. It encodes CSARAGGKNTEAFF.

The rearrangement joins TRBV19 to TRBJ1-5; the match to TRBD1 covers 9 bases. CDR3 size: 15 residues. CDR1 is LNHDA, CDR2 SQIVND, per germline (reference sequence). The junction had 9 bases not matched to a gene; V was cut back by 6 bases and J by 6 bases. In nucleotides, the CDR3 is TGTGCCAGTAGCCAGGGACAGGGAAAATTTCAGCCCCAGCATTTT. Amino acids: CASSQGQGKFQPQHF.

To note about this clonotype: A clone one base away is much larger, so this may be a read error. This chain uses TRBV15 with TRBJ2-1; 11 bases map to TRBD2. Germline loops: CDR1 LNHNV, CDR2 YYDKDF (reference sequence). The CDR3 runs to 16 residues. The CDR3 DNA is TGTGCCACCAGCCGACCGGGACTAGCGGCGTACAATGTGCAGTTCTTC. It encodes CATSRPGLAAYNVQFF. Complete variable domain (other parts from reference TRBV15 and TRBJ2-1): DAMVIQNPRYQVTQFGKPVTLSCSQTLNHNVMYWYQQKSSQAPKLLFHYYDKDFNNEADTPDNFQSRRPNTSFCFLDIRSPGLGDTAMYLCATSRPGLAAYNVQFFGPGTRLTVL.

The chain combines TRBV5-1 with TRBJ2-3; the match to TRBD2 covers 11 bases. CDR3 size: 17 residues. Germline CDR1 is SGHRS and CDR2 is YFSETQ. The J segment lost 2 bases and the V segment lost 1 base, leaving 6 bases of the junction unmatched. CDR3 loop: CASSLRLAGGLTDTQYF. The CDR3 nucleotides read TGCGCCAGCAGCTTGCGCCTAGCGGGGGGTCTCACAGATACGCAGTATTTT.

This chain links TRBV7-9 with TRBJ2-1, with D possibly TRBD2 on 7 matching bases. The CDR3 contains 13 residues. The germline V and J ends were trimmed by 4 bases and 9 bases, with 13 bases remaining between them. The V gene's germline CDR1 is SEHNR and CDR2 FQNEAQ (reference sequence). DNA for the CDR3: TGTGCCAGCAGCTCGGCGGGGGCTTTTGAGCAGTTCTTC. This encodes CASSSAGAFEQFF.

The chain uses TRBV6-2 or TRBV6-3 and TRBJ2-2, with D possibly matching TRBD2 (6 bases). From germline, CDR1 is MNHEY and CDR2 SVGEGT. The V end was cut by 2 bases, the J end by 2 bases, with 9 bases between. This CDR3 is 15 amino acids long. CDR3 sequence (DNA): TGTGCCAGCAGTTACCAGGGAGGAAACACCGGGGAGCTGTTTTTT. Amino acid sequence: CASSYQGGNTGELFF.

This clonotype was found many times. V gene TRBV5-1 combines with J gene TRBJ2-7; perhaps TRBD2 as D (6 bases). Germline V CDR1 and CDR2: SGHRS, YFSETQ. V dropped 2 bases and J dropped 1 base, with 10 bases sitting between them. The CDR3 has 14 amino acids. CDR3: CASSFLGGSYEQYF. The CDR3 DNA reads TGCGCCAGCAGCTTCCTGGGGGGTTCCTACGAGCAGTACTTC.

The V call is TRBV20-1, the J call TRBJ1-1, with D tentatively TRBD1 (6 bases). The CDR3 is 13 residues long. Germline V lookup: CDR1 DFQATT, CDR2 SNEGSKA (reference sequence). The ends were cut back, 6 bases at V and 6 bases at J, with 17 bases in the middle. The CDR3, as DNA: TGCAGTGCCAAGGACCAGGGGTTCGCTGAAGCTTTCTTT. It translates to CSAKDQGFAEAFF.